One TCR beta chain is described in this entry. Germline V CDR1 and CDR2: SQVTM, ANQGSEA. V was pared by 7 bases and J by 5 bases, with 11 bases of the junction left unmatched. The CDR3 extends over 15 amino acids. These data are taken from a study of shared clonotypes between healthy human individuals. Clones were sequenced by immunoSEQ multiplex PCR, and TCRdb holds only the in-frame ones, with some missing. Of roughly 810,000 clones in the sample, approximately 97% were seen once. Naive-designated CD8 cells lacked CD45RO, were positively enriched for CCR7, and omitted terminally differentiated effector memory CD45RA+ cells.

The TCR comes from a man aged 30 to 45 in good health. Sample: naive CD8+ T cells sorted from blood. The chain recombines TRBV29-1 with TRBJ2-2; 9 nucleotides agree with TRBD2. CDR3 in DNA: TGCAGCGCCAAATATAGCGGGAGAGAGACCGGGGAGCTGTTTTTT. It is translated as CSAKYSGRETGELFF.